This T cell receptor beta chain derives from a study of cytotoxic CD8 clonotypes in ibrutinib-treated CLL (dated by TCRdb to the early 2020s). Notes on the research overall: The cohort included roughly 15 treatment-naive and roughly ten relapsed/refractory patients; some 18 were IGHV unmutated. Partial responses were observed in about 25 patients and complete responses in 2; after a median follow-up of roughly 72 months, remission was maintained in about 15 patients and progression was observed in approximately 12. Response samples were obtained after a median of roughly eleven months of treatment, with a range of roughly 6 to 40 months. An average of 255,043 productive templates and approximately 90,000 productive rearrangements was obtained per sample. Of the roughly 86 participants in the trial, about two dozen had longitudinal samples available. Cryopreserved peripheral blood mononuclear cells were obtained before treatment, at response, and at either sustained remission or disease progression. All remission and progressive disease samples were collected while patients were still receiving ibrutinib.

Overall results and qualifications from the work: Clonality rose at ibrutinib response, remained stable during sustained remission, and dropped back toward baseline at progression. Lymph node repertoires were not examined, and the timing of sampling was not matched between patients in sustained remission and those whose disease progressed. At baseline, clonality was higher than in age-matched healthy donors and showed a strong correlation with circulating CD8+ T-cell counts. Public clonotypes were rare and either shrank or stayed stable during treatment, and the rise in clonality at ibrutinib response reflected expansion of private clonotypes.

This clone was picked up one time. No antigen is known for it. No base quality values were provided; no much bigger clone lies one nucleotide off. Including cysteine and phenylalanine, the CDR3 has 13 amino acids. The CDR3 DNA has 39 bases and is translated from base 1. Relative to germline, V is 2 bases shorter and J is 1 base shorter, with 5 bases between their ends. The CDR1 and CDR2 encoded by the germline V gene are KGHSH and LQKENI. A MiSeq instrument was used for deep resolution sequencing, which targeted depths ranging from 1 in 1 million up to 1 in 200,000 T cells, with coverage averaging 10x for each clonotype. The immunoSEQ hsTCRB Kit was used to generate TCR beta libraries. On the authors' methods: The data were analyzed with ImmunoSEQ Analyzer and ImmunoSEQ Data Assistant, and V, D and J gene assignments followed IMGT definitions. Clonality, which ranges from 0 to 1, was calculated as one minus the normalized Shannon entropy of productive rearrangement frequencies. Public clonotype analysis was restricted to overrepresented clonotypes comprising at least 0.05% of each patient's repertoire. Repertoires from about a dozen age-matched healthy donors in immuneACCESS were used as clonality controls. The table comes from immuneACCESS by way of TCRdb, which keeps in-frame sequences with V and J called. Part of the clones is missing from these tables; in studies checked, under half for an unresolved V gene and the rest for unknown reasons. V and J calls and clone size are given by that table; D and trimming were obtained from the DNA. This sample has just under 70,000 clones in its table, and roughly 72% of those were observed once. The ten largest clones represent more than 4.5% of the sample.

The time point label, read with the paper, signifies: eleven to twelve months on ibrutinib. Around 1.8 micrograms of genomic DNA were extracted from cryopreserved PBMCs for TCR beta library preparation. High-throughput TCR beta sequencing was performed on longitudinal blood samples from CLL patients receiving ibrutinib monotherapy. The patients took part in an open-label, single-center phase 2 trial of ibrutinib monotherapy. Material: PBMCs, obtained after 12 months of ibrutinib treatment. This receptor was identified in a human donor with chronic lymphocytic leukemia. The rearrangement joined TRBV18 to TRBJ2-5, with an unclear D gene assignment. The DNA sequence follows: TGTGCCAGCTCACCAGTTGTCCAAGAGACCCAGTACTTC. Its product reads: CASSPVVQETQYF.